A single sample gave rise to the 18 T cell receptor beta chains below, sequenced in a study of cytomegalovirus exposure and HLA in healthy donors (dated by TCRdb to about 2017). The method was the immunoSEQ multiplex PCR assay. A mixture of 60 forward primers for TCR Vbeta segments and 13 reverse primers for TCR Jbeta segments was used in the multiplex PCR. TCRdb holds this immuneACCESS table with in-frame rearrangements only. Some clones are missing; in checked studies, unresolved V genes explain under half, and the rest has no known cause. The sample table gives around 130,000 clones. The ten largest clonotypes hold roughly 1.6% of the sample. Sequenced: PBMCs. These receptor sequences come from a woman aged 40 to 49 in good health and CMV-seronegative.

The V and J genes are TRBV4-1 and TRBJ1-1; D is unclear. The CDR3 is 16 amino acids. V was clipped by 0 bases and J by 4 bases, with 15 bases between them. From germline, CDR1 is MGHRA and CDR2 YSYEKL. As DNA, the CDR3 is TGCGCCAGCAGCCAAGACAGTACAAGAGGGAGCACTGAAGCTTTCTTT. Its protein product is CASSQDSTRGSTEAFF.

This sequence joins TRBV6-5 and TRBJ2-2; TRBD1 is a possible D gene (5 bases). V lost 3 bases and J lost 4, with 9 bases in between. The CDR3 runs to 14 residues. Germline V gene lookup returns CDR1 MNHEY and CDR2 SVGAGI. The CDR3 region is CASSYDRPTGELFF. CDR3 nucleotides: TGTGCCAGCAGTTATGACAGACCCACCGGGGAGCTGTTTTTT.

CDR3 nucleotides: TGTGCCAGCAGTTTAGACAGGAGCTCCTATAATTCACCCCTCCACTTT. It is translated as CASSLDRSSYNSPLHF. The chain joins TRBV27 to TRBJ1-6; tentative D call: TRBD1 (6 bases). The CDR3 loop spans 16 amino acids. Between the trimmed V and J ends, which lost 2 bases and 0 bases, there was a span of 8 bases. CDR1 and CDR2 from the germline V gene are MNHEY and SMNVEV (reference sequence).

The J gene is TRBJ2-3, the V gene TRBV5-1; 10 bases line up with TRBD2. Germline CDR1 is SGHRS and CDR2 is YFSETQ. CDR3 length equals 17 residues. V trimming: 0 bases; J trimming: 4 bases; junction bases outside the gene matches: 8. Here the CDR3 DNA reads TGCGCCAGCAGCTTGGTCCGAGCGGGGGGGACGGCAGATACGCAGTATTTT. This translates into CASSLVRAGGTADTQYF.

The chain joins TRBV5-1 to TRBJ2-5; 10 bases are shared with TRBD2. The CDR3 runs 14 residues. Trimming took 6 bases from V and 5 from J; bases not matched to a gene: 7. Germline V gene data show CDR1 as SGHRS and CDR2 as YFSETQ. This CDR3 reads CASKSTSGVETQYF. The CDR3, as DNA: TGCGCCAGCAAATCAACTAGCGGGGTTGAGACCCAGTACTTC.

The chain combines TRBV5-4 with TRBJ2-7; TRBD1 matches at 8 bases. V was clipped by 4 bases and J by 7 bases; unmatched bases: 13. The CDR3 is 15 residues long. Per the germline V gene, CDR1 is SGHNT and CDR2 is YYREEE (reference sequence). CDR3 in DNA: TGTGCCAGCAGCATCGCATTATCAGGGGGCGGTGAGCAGTACTTC. This translates into CASSIALSGGGEQYF. Full variable domain (rest looked up from reference TRBV5-4 and TRBJ2-7): ETGVTQSPTHLIKTRGQQVTLRCSSQSGHNTVSWYQQALGQGPQFIFQYYREEENGRGNFPPRFSGLQFPNYSSELNVNALELDDSALYLCASSIALSGGGEQYFGPGTRLTVT.

The chain combines TRBV5-1 with TRBJ2-1, with D possibly matching TRBD1 (6 bases). V was trimmed by 4 bases and J by 6 bases, leaving 14 bases between them. The CDR3 contains 14 residues. The germline V gene has CDR1 SGHRS and CDR2 YFSETQ. The CDR3 DNA reads TGCGCCAGCAGCGCCACTGGACAGCTCAATGAGCAGTTCTTC. Protein product: CASSATGQLNEQFF.

The chain couples TRBV9 to TRBJ1-2; perhaps TRBD1 as D (6 bases). V was pared by 3 bases and J by 3 bases, with 18 bases between. Germline V gene data show CDR1 as SGDLS and CDR2 as YYNGEE. The length of the CDR3 is 16 residues. CDR3 coding DNA: TGTGCCAGCAGCGGGGGGGGGCCCGAACCCGACTATGGCTACACCTTC. This sequence encodes CASSGGGPEPDYGYTF.

V gene TRBV9 combines with J gene TRBJ1-1, with D maybe TRBD1 (5 bases). The V gene lost 3 bases and the J gene lost 0 bases, with 12 bases spanning the gap. There are 15 residues in the CDR3. CDR1 SGDLS and CDR2 YYNGEE come from the germline V gene. CDR3 sequence reads: CASSGGGRLNTEAFF. The CDR3 bases are TGTGCCAGCAGCGGGGGGGGGAGGCTGAACACTGAAGCTTTCTTT.

The chain combines TRBV11-2 with TRBJ1-1; perhaps TRBD1 as D (5 bases). Germline loops: CDR1 SGHAT, CDR2 FQNNGV. The germline V and J ends were trimmed by 4 bases and 10 bases, with 16 bases remaining between them. The CDR3 loop spans 13 amino acids. DNA for the CDR3: TGTGCCAGCAGCTCGGGGGTCAAGTCAGGAGCTTTCTTT. Amino acids: CASSSGVKSGAFF.

The V call is TRBV19, the J call TRBJ1-4; a weak D match, TRBD1 (5 bases). Trimming stripped 10 bases from V and 7 bases from J, with 19 bases between. CDR3 length: 14 amino acids. Germline lookup yields CDR1 LNHDA and CDR2 SQIVND (reference sequence). The CDR3 reads CATSTQGRVEKLFF. In DNA form, the CDR3 reads TGTGCCACCTCAACCCAGGGCAGGGTTGAAAAACTGTTTTTT.

The chain links TRBV7-9 to TRBJ2-7, with 7 bases aligning to TRBD1. Trimming removed 5 bases from V and 0 bases from J; junction bases left unmatched: 4. Germline V gene data show CDR1 as SEHNR and CDR2 as FQNEAQ (reference sequence). CDR3 length: 14 amino acids. CDR3 coding DNA: TGTGCCAGCAGCCGACAGGGCCTCTCCTACGAGCAGTACTTC. It encodes CASSRQGLSYEQYF.

The V and J genes are TRBV5-6 and TRBJ1-2, with D possibly TRBD1 on 5 matching bases. CDR1 and CDR2 from the germline V gene are SGHDT and YYEEEE. Trimming cost V 1 base and J 7 bases, with 20 bases left between them. This CDR3 region has 16 residues. CDR3 amino acids: CASSLRLAGPGTGYTF. The CDR3 coding sequence is TGTGCCAGCAGCTTGAGGTTAGCGGGGCCGGGAACTGGCTACACCTTC.

This chain links TRBV28 with TRBJ2-7; TRBD1 might be the D (5 bases). V lost 5 bases and J 10 bases, leaving 15 bases between the germline ends. CDR1 and CDR2 from the germline V gene are MDHEN and SYDVKM. The CDR3 covers 12 residues. CDR3 residues: CASSTHGHPQYV. The DNA of the CDR3 is TGTGCCAGCAGTACTCACGGACACCCCCAGTACGTC.

This chain joins TRBV6-1 and TRBJ1-3, with D tentatively TRBD1 (5 bases). Between the trimmed V and J ends, which lost 4 bases and 0 bases, there was a span of 7 bases. Germline values: CDR1 MNHNS, CDR2 SASEGT. The CDR3 totals 14 residues. The CDR3, as DNA: TGTGCCAGCAGTGGACAGAACTCTGGAAACACCATATATTTT. This translates into CASSGQNSGNTIYF.

The gene calls are TRBV28 and TRBJ1-1; 8 nucleotides agree with TRBD1. CDR3 length equals 13 residues. Looked up from germline, CDR1 is MDHEN and CDR2 is SYDVKM. Germline trimming cut 6 bases from V and 4 bases from J; bases unmatched to any gene: 4. The CDR3 is CASRDRVGTEAFF. The CDR3 DNA sequence: TGTGCCAGCAGGGACAGGGTTGGCACTGAAGCTTTCTTT.

The chain carries TRBV7-2 and TRBJ2-6; D might be TRBD2 (5 bases). The ends were cut back, 2 bases at V and 13 bases at J, with 18 bases in the middle. The CDR3 has 15 residues. Germline lookup yields CDR1 SGHTA and CDR2 FQGNSA. In DNA form, the CDR3 reads TGTGCCAGCAGCTTAAAACCTGGCGGGTCCCAGGTCCTGACTTTC. It is translated as CASSLKPGGSQVLTF.

V gene TRBV6-1 combines with J gene TRBJ2-1, with 13 bases identical to TRBD2. V lost 6 bases, J lost 3 bases, and 2 bases stayed unmatched. Germline V gene lookup returns CDR1 MNHNS and CDR2 SASEGT. The CDR3 loop spans 15 amino acids. This chain's CDR3 is CASSGLAGDYNEQFF. The CDR3 DNA reads as TGTGCCAGCAGCGGACTAGCGGGGGACTACAATGAGCAGTTCTTC.